The clone carrying this T cell receptor beta chain came up once. This specimen comes from a study of shared clonotypes between healthy human individuals. The naive CD8 population came from CD45RO-negative cells selected for CCR7, without terminally differentiated effector memory CD45RA+ cells. Data came from immunoSEQ multiplex PCR; TCRdb stores just in-frame clones and leaves some out. The sample has some 2.1 million clones, about 95% seen once. Germline-derived CDR1 and CDR2 are SGHRS and YFSETQ. The CDR3 is 15 residues long. Trimming cost V 4 bases and J 4 bases; bases outside gene matches: 8. This clonotype originated in a man aged 18 to 30 in good health. Sequencing was done on a sample of naive CD8+ T cells sorted from blood. The chain uses TRBV5-1 and TRBJ1-2; the match to TRBD1 covers 9 bases. In DNA, the CDR3 is TGCGCCAGCAGCGCACTACAGGGGGCCGTCTATGGCTACACCTTC. Translation: CASSALQGAVYGYTF.